This T cell receptor beta chain emerged from a study of PD-1 blockade in classical Hodgkin lymphoma (dated by TCRdb to 2019 to 2021). Study-wide context: To define a peripheral blood immune signature of response to PD-1 blockade in classical Hodgkin lymphoma, the study combined TCR beta sequencing with CyTOF. The study at large found these results: The study was restricted to a single clinical trial cohort, and the causes of repertoire differences, possibly disease activity or prior therapy, were left undefined. Newly diagnosed patients were reported to have lower baseline TCR diversity than healthy donors, and relapsed/refractory patients were reported to have lower baseline TCR diversity still.

The cysteine opens and the phenylalanine closes a CDR3 of 14 amino acids. Solely the CDR3 DNA is kept, with 42 bases framed from the first base. Looking up the germline V gene yields CDR1 SGHTA and CDR2 FQGNSA. The V and J ends are trimmed by 5 bases and 5 bases, leaving 15 bases between them. The meaning of the sample's time point label: newly diagnosed, previously untreated cHL patient sample. As a comparison group for the relapsed/refractory trial patients, PBMCs from patients with newly diagnosed, previously untreated classical Hodgkin lymphoma were sequenced. Peripheral blood was collected in 8 mL Vacutainer Cell Preparation Tubes, from which PBMCs were isolated by centrifugation and then cryopreserved. Regarding this clone: Its recognized antigen is unknown. No base-level quality is on record; no much larger clone is a single base apart.

The Qiagen DNeasy kit was used to extract genomic DNA from unsorted PBMCs and from the negatively selected CD4+ and CD8+ fractions. TCR beta CDR3 regions were subjected to amplification by immunoSEQ multiplex PCR with primers that anneal to V and J segments. A synthetic immune receptor repertoire was used to minimize amplification bias, and any remaining bias was removed computationally after sequencing. For the original study's pipeline: Repertoire diversity was quantified as the Shannon entropy index using custom Python scripts. Unsorted, CD4+ and CD8+ repertoires were analyzed separately, except for combined analyses in which CD4+ and CD8+ sequences were merged in silico. TCRdb limited this immuneACCESS table to in-frame rearrangements with V and J called. A share of clones is missing; checked studies link under half to unresolved V genes, and the rest is unexplained. V, J and clone size were drawn from that table, and D and trimming were deduced from the DNA. Within this sample are 25,000 to 35,000 clones, with 85% to 95% of them counted one time only. Over 2% of the sample lies in the top ten.

Input material: peripheral blood mononuclear cells (PBMCs). The V and J segments used are TRBV7-2 and TRBJ1-2, with a weak D call of TRBD1 (6 bases match). The receptor was derived from a human donor with classical Hodgkin lymphoma. The CDR3 here reads CASSKGAGVYGYTF. The nucleotide sequence reads as follows: TGTGCCAGCAGCAAAGGAGCAGGGGTGTATGGCTACACCTTC.